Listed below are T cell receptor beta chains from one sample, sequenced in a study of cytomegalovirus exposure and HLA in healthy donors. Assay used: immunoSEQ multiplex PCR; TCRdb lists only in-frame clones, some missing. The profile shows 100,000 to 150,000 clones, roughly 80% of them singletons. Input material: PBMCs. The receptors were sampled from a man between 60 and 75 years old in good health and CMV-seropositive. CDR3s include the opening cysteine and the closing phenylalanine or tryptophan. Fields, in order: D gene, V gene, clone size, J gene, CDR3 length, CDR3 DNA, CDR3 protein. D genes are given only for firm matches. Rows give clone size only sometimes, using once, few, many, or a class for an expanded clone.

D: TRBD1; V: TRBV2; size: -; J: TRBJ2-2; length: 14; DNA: TGTGCCAGTATGGGACAGGGATACACCGGGGAGCTGTTTTTT; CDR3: CASMGQGYTGELFF
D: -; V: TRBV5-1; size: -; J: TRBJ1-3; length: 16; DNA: TGCGCCAGCAGCCCGGTTAGCGCCAACTCTGGAAACACCATATATTTT; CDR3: CASSPVSANSGNTIYF
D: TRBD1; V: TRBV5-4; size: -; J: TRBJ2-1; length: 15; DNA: TGTGCCAGCAGCTTCGGAGGAAAACAGGGGAATGAGCAGTTCTTC; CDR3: CASSFGGKQGNEQFF
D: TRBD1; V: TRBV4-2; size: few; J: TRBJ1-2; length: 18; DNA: TGTGCCAGCAGCCATTCTTCCAATACCGGGACAGGGAGTCGGGGCTACACCTTC; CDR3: CASSHSSNTGTGSRGYTF
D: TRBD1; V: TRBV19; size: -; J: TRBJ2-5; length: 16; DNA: TGTGCCAGTAGTATAGGGGGACAGGGAATCCAAGAGACCCAGTACTTC; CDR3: CASSIGGQGIQETQYF
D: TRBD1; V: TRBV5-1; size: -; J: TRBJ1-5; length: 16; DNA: TGCGCCAGCAGCTTTATCCCGGGACAGGGGTATCAGCCCCAGCATTTT; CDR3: CASSFIPGQGYQPQHF
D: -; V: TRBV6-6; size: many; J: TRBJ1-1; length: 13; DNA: TGTGCCAGCAGTCCTTCTATGAACACTGAAGCTTTCTTT; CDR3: CASSPSMNTEAFF
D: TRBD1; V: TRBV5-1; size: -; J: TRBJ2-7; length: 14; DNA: TGCGCCAGCAACCCGGGACAGGGGGCCGGTGAGCAGTACTTC; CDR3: CASNPGQGAGEQYF
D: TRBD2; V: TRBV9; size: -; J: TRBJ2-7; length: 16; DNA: TGTGCCAGCAGCGGCTCGACTAGCGGAGGGGGGTACGAGCAGTACTTC; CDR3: CASSGSTSGGGYEQYF
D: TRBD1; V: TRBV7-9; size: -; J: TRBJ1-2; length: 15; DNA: TGTGCCAGCAGCCCAACCGGGACAGGGTTCCATGGCTACACCTTC; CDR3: CASSPTGTGFHGYTF
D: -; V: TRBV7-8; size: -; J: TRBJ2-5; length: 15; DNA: TGTGCCAGCAGCCCCCCGGGATCCCTTGTGAAGACCCAGTACTTC; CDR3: CASSPPGSLVKTQYF
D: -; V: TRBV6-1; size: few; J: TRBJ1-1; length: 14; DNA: TGTGCCAGCAGTTTCGAGGGGGAGAACACTGAAGCTTTCTTT; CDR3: CASSFEGENTEAFF
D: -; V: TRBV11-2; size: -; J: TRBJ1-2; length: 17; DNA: TGTGCCAGCAGCCCCTGGGTCGACAGCGCGTCTAACTATGGCTACACCTTC; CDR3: CASSPWVDSASNYGYTF
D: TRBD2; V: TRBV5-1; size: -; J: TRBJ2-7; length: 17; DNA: TGCGCCAGCAGCCCGGAGCCGGGACTAGCGGGAGTTTACGAGCAGTACTTC; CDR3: CASSPEPGLAGVYEQYF
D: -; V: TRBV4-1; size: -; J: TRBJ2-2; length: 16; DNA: TGCGCCAGCAGCCAAGAGGGGGGGCACTACACCGGGGAGCTGTTTTTT; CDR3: CASSQEGGHYTGELFF
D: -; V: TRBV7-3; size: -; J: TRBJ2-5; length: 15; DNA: TGTGCCAGCAGCTTAAACGGGATAGGGGGCGGGATGTGGTACTTC; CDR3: CASSLNGIGGGMWYF
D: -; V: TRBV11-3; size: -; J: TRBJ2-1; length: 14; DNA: TGTGCCAGCAGCTCGAGAGGGTCACACAATGAGCAGTTCTTC; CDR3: CASSSRGSHNEQFF
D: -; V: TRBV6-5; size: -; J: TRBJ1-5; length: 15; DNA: TGTGCCAGCAGCCCCGGACAGAATAGCAATCAGCCCCAGCATTTT; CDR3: CASSPGQNSNQPQHF
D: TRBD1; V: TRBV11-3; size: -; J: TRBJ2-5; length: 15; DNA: TGTGCCAGCAGTTCCGGACAGGGGGGACAAGAGACCCAGTACTTC; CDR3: CASSSGQGGQETQYF
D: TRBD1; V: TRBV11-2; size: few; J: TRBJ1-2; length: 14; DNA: TGTGCCAGCAGCCGGGACAGGGCTAACTATGGCTACACCTTC; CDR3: CASSRDRANYGYTF
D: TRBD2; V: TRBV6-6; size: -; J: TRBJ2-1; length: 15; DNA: TGTGCCAGCAGTTACCCCGGGACTAGAAGGAATGAGCAGTTCTTC; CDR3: CASSYPGTRRNEQFF
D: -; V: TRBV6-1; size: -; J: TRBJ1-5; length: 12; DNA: TGTGCCAGCAGTGGGGGGGAATCAGCCCAGCATTTT; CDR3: CASSGGESAQHF
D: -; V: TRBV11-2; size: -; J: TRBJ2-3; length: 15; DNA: TGTGCCAGCAGCTTAGAGATAGTCTACACAGATACGCAGTATTTT; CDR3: CASSLEIVYTDTQYF
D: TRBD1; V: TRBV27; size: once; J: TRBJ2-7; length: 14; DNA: TGTGCCAGCAGTTCGACAGGGGGCTCCTACGAGCAGTACTTC; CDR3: CASSSTGGSYEQYF
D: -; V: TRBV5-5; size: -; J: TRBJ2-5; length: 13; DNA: TGTGCCAGCAGCTTGCCCATTGAAGAGACCCAGTACTTC; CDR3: CASSLPIEETQYF
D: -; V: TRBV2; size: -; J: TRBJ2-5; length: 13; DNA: TGTGCCAGCGCGGGCCGGGATCAAGAGACCCAGTACTTC; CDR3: CASAGRDQETQYF
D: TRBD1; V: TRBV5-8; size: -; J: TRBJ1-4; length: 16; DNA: TGTGCCAGCAGCCTAGGACAGGGAAGAACTAATGAAAAACTGTTTTTT; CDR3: CASSLGQGRTNEKLFF
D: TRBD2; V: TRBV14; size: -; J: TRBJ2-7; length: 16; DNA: TGTGCCAGCAGCCGGCATGGACTAGCGGCCTCCTACGAGCAGTACTTC; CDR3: CASSRHGLAASYEQYF
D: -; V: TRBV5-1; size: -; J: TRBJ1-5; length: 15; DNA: TGCGCCAGCAGCTTGGATATGGGGGAGGATCAGCCCCAGCATTTT; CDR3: CASSLDMGEDQPQHF
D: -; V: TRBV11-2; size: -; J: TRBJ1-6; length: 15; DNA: TGTGCCAGCAGCGCCGAACAGGGTTTAAATTCACCCCTCCACTTT; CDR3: CASSAEQGLNSPLHF
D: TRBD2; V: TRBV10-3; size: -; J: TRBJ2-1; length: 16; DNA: TGTGCCATCAGTCCCCCGGGACTAGCGGGGTACAATGAGCAGTTCTTC; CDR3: CAISPPGLAGYNEQFF
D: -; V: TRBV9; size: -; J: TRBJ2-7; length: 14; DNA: TGTGCCAGCAGCGGAACAGGGGGGGCCTACGAGCAGTACTTC; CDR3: CASSGTGGAYEQYF
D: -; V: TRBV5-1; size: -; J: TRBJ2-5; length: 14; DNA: TGCGCCAGCAGCCTGAGTGAGGGTAGGGAGACCCAGTACTTC; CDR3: CASSLSEGRETQYF
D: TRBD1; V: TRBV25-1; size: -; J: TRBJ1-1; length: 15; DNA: TGTGCCAGCAGTGACCCCGGACAGGGGGGAACTGAAGCTTTCTTT; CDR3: CASSDPGQGGTEAFF